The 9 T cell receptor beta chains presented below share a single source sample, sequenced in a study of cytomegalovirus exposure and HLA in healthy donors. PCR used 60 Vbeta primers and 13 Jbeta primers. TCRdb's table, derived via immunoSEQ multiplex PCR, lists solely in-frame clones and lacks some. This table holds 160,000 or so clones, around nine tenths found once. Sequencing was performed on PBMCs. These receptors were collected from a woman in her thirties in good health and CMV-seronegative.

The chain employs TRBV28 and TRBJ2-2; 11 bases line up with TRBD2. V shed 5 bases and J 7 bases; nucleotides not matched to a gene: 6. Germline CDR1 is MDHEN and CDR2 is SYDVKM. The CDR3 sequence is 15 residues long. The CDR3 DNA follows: TGTGCCAGCAGTCCCCCACTAGCGGGAGTCGGGGAGCTGTTTTTT. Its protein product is CASSPPLAGVGELFF.

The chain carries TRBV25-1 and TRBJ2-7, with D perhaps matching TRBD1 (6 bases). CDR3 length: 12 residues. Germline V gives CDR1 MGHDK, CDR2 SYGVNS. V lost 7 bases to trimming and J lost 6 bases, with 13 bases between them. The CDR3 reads CASNRASGEQYF. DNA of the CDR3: TGTGCCAGCAACAGGGCTTCTGGCGAGCAGTACTTC.

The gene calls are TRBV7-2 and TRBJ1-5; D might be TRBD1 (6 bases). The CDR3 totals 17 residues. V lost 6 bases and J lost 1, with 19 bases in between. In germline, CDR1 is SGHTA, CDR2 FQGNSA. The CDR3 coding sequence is TGTGCCAGCAGAATCCGGGGGGGGCGGGCAAGCAATCAGCCCCAGCATTTT. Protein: CASRIRGGRASNQPQHF.

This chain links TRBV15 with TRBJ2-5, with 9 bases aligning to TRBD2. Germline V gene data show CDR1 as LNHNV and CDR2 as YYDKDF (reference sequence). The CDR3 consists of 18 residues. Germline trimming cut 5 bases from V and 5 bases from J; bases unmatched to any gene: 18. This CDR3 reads CATSRRRGLLAGEETQYF. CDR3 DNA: TGTGCCACCAGCCGACGGAGGGGGCTTTTAGCGGGAGAGGAGACCCAGTACTTC. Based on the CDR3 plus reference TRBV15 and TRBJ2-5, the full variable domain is DAMVIQNPRYQVTQFGKPVTLSCSQTLNHNVMYWYQQKSSQAPKLLFHYYDKDFNNEADTPDNFQSRRPNTSFCFLDIRSPGLGDTAMYLCATSRRRGLLAGEETQYFGPGTRLLVL.

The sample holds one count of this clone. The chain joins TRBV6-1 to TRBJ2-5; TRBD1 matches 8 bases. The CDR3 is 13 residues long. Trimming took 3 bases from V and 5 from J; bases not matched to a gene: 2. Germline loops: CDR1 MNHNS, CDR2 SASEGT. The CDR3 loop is CASSEAGGETQYF. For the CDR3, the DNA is TGTGCCAGCAGTGAGGCAGGGGGCGAGACCCAGTACTTC.

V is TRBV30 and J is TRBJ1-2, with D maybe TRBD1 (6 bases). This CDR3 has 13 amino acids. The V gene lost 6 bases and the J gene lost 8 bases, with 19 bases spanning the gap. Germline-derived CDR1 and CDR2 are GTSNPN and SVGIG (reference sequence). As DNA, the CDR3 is TGTGCCTGCATACGGGGGGCACTTCTCGGCTACACCTTC. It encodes CACIRGALLGYTF. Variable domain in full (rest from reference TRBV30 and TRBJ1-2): SQTIHQWPATLVQPVGSPLSLECTVEGTSNPNLYWYRQAAGRGLQLLFYSVGIGQISSEVPQNLSASRPQDRQFILSSKKLLLSDSGFYLCACIRGALLGYTFGSGTRLTVV.

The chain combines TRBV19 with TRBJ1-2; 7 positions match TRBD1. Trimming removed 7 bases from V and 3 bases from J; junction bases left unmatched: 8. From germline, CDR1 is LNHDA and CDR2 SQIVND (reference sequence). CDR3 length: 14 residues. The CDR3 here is CASTSTGWDYGYTF. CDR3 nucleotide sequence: TGTGCCAGTACCTCGACAGGGTGGGACTATGGCTACACCTTC.

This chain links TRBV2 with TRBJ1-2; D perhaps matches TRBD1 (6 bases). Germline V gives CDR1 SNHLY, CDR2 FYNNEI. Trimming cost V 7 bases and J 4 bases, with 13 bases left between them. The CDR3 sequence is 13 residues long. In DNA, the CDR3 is TGTGCCAGCAAAACAGGACAGCTCTATGGCTACACCTTC. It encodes CASKTGQLYGYTF.

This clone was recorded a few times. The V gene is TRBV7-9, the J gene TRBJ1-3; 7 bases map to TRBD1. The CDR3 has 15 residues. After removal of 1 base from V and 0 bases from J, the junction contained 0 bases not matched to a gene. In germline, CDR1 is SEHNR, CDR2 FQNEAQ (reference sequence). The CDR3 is CASSLGTGSGNTIYF. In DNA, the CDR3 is TGTGCCAGCAGCTTAGGGACAGGCTCTGGAAACACCATATATTTT.